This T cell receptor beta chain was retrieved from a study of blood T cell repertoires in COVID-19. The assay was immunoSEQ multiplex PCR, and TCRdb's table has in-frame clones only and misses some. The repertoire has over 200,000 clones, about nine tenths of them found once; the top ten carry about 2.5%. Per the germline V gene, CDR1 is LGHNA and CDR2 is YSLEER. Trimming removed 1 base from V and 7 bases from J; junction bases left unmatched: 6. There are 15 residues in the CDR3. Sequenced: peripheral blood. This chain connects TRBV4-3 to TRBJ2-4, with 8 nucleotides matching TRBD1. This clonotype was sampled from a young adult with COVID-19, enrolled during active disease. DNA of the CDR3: TGCGCCAGCAGCCAAGCCCCCGGGACAGGCAACATTCAGTACTTC. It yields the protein CASSQAPGTGNIQYF.